This record concerns one T cell receptor (beta chain) sequence. TCRdb's copy holds only in-frame clones and misses some; the assay was immunoSEQ multiplex PCR. This table has more than 10,000 clones, 80% to 85% appearing once. This sample was taken from a study of graft-versus-host responses after intestinal transplantation. At the level of the study: Anti-thymocyte globulin induction, then tacrolimus and steroids for about three years, went to all recipients.

Trimming stripped 2 bases from V and 6 bases from J, with 15 bases between. Germline V gene sequence: CDR1 MNHNS, CDR2 SASEGT. This CDR3 spans 15 amino acids. J is TRBJ2-3 and V is TRBV6-1; a weak D match, TRBD2 (7 bases). Material: PBMCs, obtained about 70 weeks after intestinal transplant. The clonotype originates from a human patient who received an intestinal transplant, so some T cells may come from the graft donor. CDR3 loop: CASSEIGGGHDTQYF. For the CDR3, the DNA is TGTGCCAGCAGTGAAATAGGGGGGGGGCACGATACGCAGTATTTT.